This T cell receptor beta chain comes out of a study of cytomegalovirus exposure and HLA in healthy donors. Turning to this clone: Antigen unknown.

Notes on the study in general: A highly shared variant cluster was judged a likely technical artifact.

The PCR made use of 60 Vbeta and 13 Jbeta primers. Clones were sequenced by immunoSEQ multiplex PCR, and TCRdb holds only the in-frame ones, with some missing. Of approximately 110,000 clones in the sample, around 80% were seen once. The CDR3 totals 13 residues. The chain joins TRBV21-1 to TRBJ2-3; the table gives TRBD1 as D, unverified against the DNA. TRBV21-1 constitutes a pseudogene. The sample was PBMCs. The TCR originated in a woman in her thirties or forties in good health and CMV-seronegative. The CDR3: CARGDRASDTQYF. CDR3 DNA: TGTGCCAGGGGGGACAGGGCCTCAGATACGCAGTATTTT.